This T cell receptor beta chain was retrieved from a study of T cells in Graves' hyperthyroidism and ophthalmopathy. RNA transcripts yielded amplified TCR beta CDR3 regions. A first-round RT-PCR of the TCR CDR3 used the HTBI primer set. From the multiplex PCR reads, TCRdb called clonotypes with MiXCR, one entry per CDR3 protein. The sample holds 250,000 to 400,000 distinct CDR3 sequences; roughly an eighth are singletons and the top ten take around 32%. At least ten counts were recorded for this clonotype. The CDR3 totals 15 residues. Germline CDR1 is LNHNV and CDR2 is YYDKDF (reference sequence). Germline trimming cut 5 bases from V and 5 bases from J; bases unmatched to any gene: 7.

The sequence came from a middle-aged woman with Graves' ophthalmopathy. The sequencing sample was made of blood. This chain links TRBV15 with TRBJ2-1, with 9 bases lining up with TRBD1. This CDR3 is CATSSRTGEDNEQFF. The CDR3 region has the DNA TGTGCCACCAGCTCCCGGACAGGGGAGGACAATGAGCAGTTCTTC. Full variable domain (remainder filled in from reference TRBV15 and TRBJ2-1): DAMVIQNPRYQVTQFGKPVTLSCSQTLNHNVMYWYQQKSSQAPKLLFHYYDKDFNNEADTPDNFQSRRPNTSFCFLDIRSPGLGDTAMYLCATSSRTGEDNEQFFGPGTRLTVL.